Described below is a single TCR beta chain sequence and its context. The data were taken from a study of blood T cell repertoires in COVID-19. TCRdb keeps only in-frame clones here, not all; method: immunoSEQ multiplex PCR. The sample consists of some 70,000 clones, around 90% of them appearing once. The CDR3 consists of 16 residues. V was pared by 0 bases and J by 0 bases, with 10 bases between. Germline V CDR1 and CDR2: SGHRS, YFSETQ. This clonotype was obtained from a man in his forties or fifties with COVID-19, enrolled during active disease. The V and J genes are TRBV5-1 and TRBJ1-3; D ambiguous. The sample comprised peripheral blood. The CDR3 sequence: CASSLASGFSGNTIYF. CDR3 coding DNA: TGCGCCAGCAGCTTGGCCAGCGGGTTCTCTGGAAACACCATATATTTT. Full variable domain (outside the CDR3, taken from reference TRBV5-1 and TRBJ1-3): KAGVTQTPRYLIKTRGQQVTLSCSPISGHRSVSWYQQTPGQGLQFLFEYFSETQRNKGNFPGRFSGRQFSNSRSEMNVSTLELGDSALYLCASSLASGFSGNTIYFGEGSWLTVV.